This is a list of T cell receptor beta chains from one sample in a study of glioma-infiltrating T cells. MiXCR, run by TCRdb on the multiplex PCR reads, gives a single entry per CDR3 protein. The sample holds 300,000 to 450,000 distinct CDR3 sequences; less than 50% are singletons and the top ten take about 11%. Sequenced: glioma tissue, nonneoplastic brain tissue, or PBMCs (not recorded which). These receptors were taken from a human donor with low-grade glioma or glioblastoma, undergoing nonglioma brain surgery, or in good health (not recorded which). Both conserved end residues are part of each CDR3. A D gene is named only where the DNA matches it firmly. A row's size may be missing; if present it is once, few, many or a size class.

abundance: -; v_gene: TRBV11-2; j_gene: TRBJ2-1; d_gene: -; CDR3nt: TGTGCCAGCAGCACCCTTAGCGGCTCCTACAATGAGCAGTTCTTC; CDR3aa: CASSTLSGSYNEQFF
abundance: -; v_gene: TRBV15; j_gene: TRBJ1-3; d_gene: -; CDR3nt: TGTGCCACCATCAGAGAGAGGGCAGGCTCTGGAAACACCATATATTTT; CDR3aa: CATIRERAGSGNTIYF
abundance: -; v_gene: TRBV4-3; j_gene: TRBJ2-1; d_gene: TRBD2; CDR3nt: TGCGCCAGCAGCCAAGACAGCGGGGGGTCCTACAATGAGCAGTTCTTC; CDR3aa: CASSQDSGGSYNEQFF
abundance: -; v_gene: TRBV28; j_gene: TRBJ2-7; d_gene: -; CDR3nt: TGTGCCAGCAGTTTTACTTACAGGATTTCATCCTACGAGCAGTACTTC; CDR3aa: CASSFTYRISSYEQYF
abundance: -; v_gene: TRBV18; j_gene: TRBJ2-7; d_gene: -; CDR3nt: TGTGCCAGCTCACCAGGGGGGCCAGGAATCTACGAGCAGTACTTC; CDR3aa: CASSPGGPGIYEQYF
abundance: -; v_gene: TRBV2; j_gene: TRBJ2-7; d_gene: -; CDR3nt: TGTGCCAGCAGTGCCCTGACTACGTCCTACGAGCAGTACTTC; CDR3aa: CASSALTTSYEQYF
abundance: many; v_gene: TRBV15; j_gene: TRBJ2-7; d_gene: -; CDR3nt: TGTGCCACCAGCAGCAGACTGGATGGCTCCTACGAGCAGTACTTC; CDR3aa: CATSSRLDGSYEQYF
abundance: -; v_gene: TRBV12-3/TRBV12-4; j_gene: TRBJ1-5; d_gene: -; CDR3nt: TGTGCCAGCAGTTTCAGCTTTTCAAATCAGCCCCTGAATTTT; CDR3aa: CASSFSFSNQPLNF
abundance: -; v_gene: TRBV7-9; j_gene: TRBJ1-2; d_gene: -; CDR3nt: TGTGCCAGCAGCTTAATGGGGGCGTTCTATGGCTACACCTTC; CDR3aa: CASSLMGAFYGYTF
abundance: many; v_gene: TRBV6-2/TRBV6-3; j_gene: TRBJ2-2; d_gene: -; CDR3nt: TGTGCCAGCAGTTACCGCCCGACAAAGGGCACCGGGGAGCTGTTTTTT; CDR3aa: CASSYRPTKGTGELFF
abundance: -; v_gene: TRBV18; j_gene: TRBJ1-1; d_gene: TRBD1; CDR3nt: TGTGCCAGCTCACCAAGGGACAGGTTACTGACTGAAGCTTTCTTT; CDR3aa: CASSPRDRLLTEAFF
abundance: few; v_gene: TRBV27; j_gene: TRBJ2-7; d_gene: -; CDR3nt: TGTGCCAGCAGTCAAAGGGGGTCAGGGATCTACGAGCAGTACTTC; CDR3aa: CASSQRGSGIYEQYF
abundance: many; v_gene: TRBV20-1; j_gene: TRBJ1-5; d_gene: -; CDR3nt: TGCAGTGCTAGAACACCAGTCGACAGAGACAATCAGCCCCAGCATTTT; CDR3aa: CSARTPVDRDNQPQHF
abundance: few; v_gene: TRBV20-1; j_gene: TRBJ2-3; d_gene: TRBD2; CDR3nt: TGCAGTGCTAGACTGACTAGCGGGAGGGCCCCAGATACGCAGTATTTT; CDR3aa: CSARLTSGRAPDTQYF
abundance: few; v_gene: TRBV4-1; j_gene: TRBJ1-2; d_gene: -; CDR3nt: TGCGCCAGCAGCCAAGGCCGTCGGACAGTGGGGGGCTATGGCTACACCTTC; CDR3aa: CASSQGRRTVGGYGYTF
abundance: many; v_gene: TRBV20-1; j_gene: TRBJ1-5; d_gene: -; CDR3nt: TGCAGCTCCACCGCGGGCCTCCCACAGCCCCAGCATTTT; CDR3aa: CSSTAGLPQPQHF
abundance: many; v_gene: TRBV15; j_gene: TRBJ1-2; d_gene: -; CDR3nt: TGTGCCACCAGCAGAGATCAATCGCAGGCCGGCTACACCTTC; CDR3aa: CATSRDQSQAGYTF
abundance: many; v_gene: TRBV6-2/TRBV6-3; j_gene: TRBJ1-2; d_gene: TRBD1; CDR3nt: TGTGCCAGCAGTATAACGGACAGGAACTATGGCTACACCTTC; CDR3aa: CASSITDRNYGYTF
abundance: -; v_gene: TRBV12-3/TRBV12-4; j_gene: TRBJ2-1; d_gene: TRBD1; CDR3nt: TGTGCCAGCAGGGCAGGGGGCTCCGACAATGAGCAGTTCTTC; CDR3aa: CASRAGGSDNEQFF
abundance: -; v_gene: TRBV19; j_gene: TRBJ2-1; d_gene: TRBD2; CDR3nt: TGTGCCAGTAGTTTCTTGACTAGCCAAAATGAGCAGTTCTTC; CDR3aa: CASSFLTSQNEQFF
abundance: many; v_gene: TRBV5-4; j_gene: TRBJ1-5; d_gene: -; CDR3nt: TGTGCCAGCAGCTTGATGGGGTCCCATCAGCCCCAGCATTTT; CDR3aa: CASSLMGSHQPQHF
abundance: -; v_gene: TRBV5-4; j_gene: TRBJ2-3; d_gene: -; CDR3nt: TGTGCCAGCAGCTTGAAGGTAGCCCTCGATACGCAGTATTTT; CDR3aa: CASSLKVALDTQYF
abundance: -; v_gene: TRBV29-1; j_gene: TRBJ2-5; d_gene: -; CDR3nt: TGCAGCGCCCAACCGGGGGCAGGGGAGACCCAGTACTTC; CDR3aa: CSAQPGAGETQYF
abundance: many; v_gene: TRBV6-5; j_gene: TRBJ2-3; d_gene: -; CDR3nt: TGTGCCAGCAGTTACTCGATTAGGTCTAGCACAGATACGCAGTATTTT; CDR3aa: CASSYSIRSSTDTQYF
abundance: -; v_gene: TRBV5-4; j_gene: TRBJ2-1; d_gene: -; CDR3nt: TGTGCCAGCAGCTCACCAAATGACAATGAGCAGTTCTTC; CDR3aa: CASSSPNDNEQFF
abundance: few; v_gene: TRBV7-8; j_gene: TRBJ2-1; d_gene: TRBD2; CDR3nt: TGTGCCAGCAGCTTTAGCGGGAAGAATTTTAATGAGCAGTTCTTC; CDR3aa: CASSFSGKNFNEQFF
abundance: -; v_gene: TRBV4-1; j_gene: TRBJ1-2; d_gene: -; CDR3nt: TGCGCCAGCAGCCAGGTCGGGACCTCCTTTACGAGCTATGGCTACACCTTC; CDR3aa: CASSQVGTSFTSYGYTF
abundance: few; v_gene: TRBV7-6; j_gene: TRBJ2-3; d_gene: -; CDR3nt: TGTGCTAGCAGCTTAGAGTTTGCGCCCGGGATTGTCGCAGATACGCAGTATTTT; CDR3aa: CASSLEFAPGIVADTQYF
abundance: -; v_gene: TRBV7-2; j_gene: TRBJ1-1; d_gene: -; CDR3nt: TGTGCCAGCGGCTTAGCTCGGATCCTTGACTCTGAAGCTTTCTTT; CDR3aa: CASGLARILDSEAFF
abundance: -; v_gene: TRBV28; j_gene: TRBJ2-5; d_gene: TRBD1; CDR3nt: TGTGCCAGCAGTTTAGGTTGGGACAGCCAAGAGACCCAGTACTTC; CDR3aa: CASSLGWDSQETQYF
abundance: -; v_gene: TRBV19; j_gene: TRBJ2-1; d_gene: TRBD1; CDR3nt: TGTGCCAGTAGCCAAACTTGGGACAGGTACCAGTTCTTC; CDR3aa: CASSQTWDRYQFF
abundance: many; v_gene: TRBV6-1; j_gene: TRBJ1-3; d_gene: -; CDR3nt: TGTGCCAGCAGTGACTTAGGGGTGCCGCCTGGAAACACCATATATTTT; CDR3aa: CASSDLGVPPGNTIYF
abundance: -; v_gene: TRBV20-1; j_gene: TRBJ2-7; d_gene: TRBD2; CDR3nt: TGCAGTGCTAGAGAGCGGACTAGCGGTTCCTACGAGCAGTACTTC; CDR3aa: CSARERTSGSYEQYF
abundance: -; v_gene: TRBV29-1; j_gene: TRBJ2-7; d_gene: -; CDR3nt: TGCAGCGTTACGGGGACACTCAACACCTACGAGCAGTACTTC; CDR3aa: CSVTGTLNTYEQYF
abundance: -; v_gene: TRBV20-1; j_gene: TRBJ2-7; d_gene: TRBD2; CDR3nt: TGCAGTGCTAGCTGGACTAGTAAGGCCTACGAGCAGTACTTC; CDR3aa: CSASWTSKAYEQYF
abundance: many; v_gene: TRBV27; j_gene: TRBJ2-2; d_gene: TRBD1; CDR3nt: TGTGCCAGCAGCGAGGGACAGGGGGTGGTTGACACCGGGGAGCTGTTTTTT; CDR3aa: CASSEGQGVVDTGELFF
abundance: many; v_gene: TRBV20-1; j_gene: TRBJ1-6; d_gene: TRBD1; CDR3nt: TGCAGTGCACCACGGACAGGACTTAATTCACCCCTCCACTTT; CDR3aa: CSAPRTGLNSPLHF